One and the same sample provided the 10 T cell receptor beta chains below, sequenced in a study of cytomegalovirus exposure and HLA in healthy donors. Primers included in the PCR were 60 Vbeta and 13 Jbeta primers. Assay: immunoSEQ multiplex PCR; the TCRdb copy retains only in-frame clones and omits some. This table has 70,000 to 90,000 clones, roughly 80% appearing once. Sequenced sample: PBMCs. Receptors were obtained from a man aged 35-49 years in good health and CMV-seronegative.

This clone was detected only once. The chain uses TRBV10-1 and TRBJ2-7; D is possibly TRBD1 (5 bases). Germline V lookup: CDR1 WNHNN, CDR2 SYGVQD (reference sequence). The CDR3 runs to 12 residues. Trimming left V 6 bases short and J 5 bases short, with 11 bases between. CDR3 protein: CASSVDTHEQYF. CDR3 in DNA: TGCGCCAGCAGCGTGGACACCCACGAGCAGTACTTC.

The chain has TRBV27 and TRBJ1-3; no clear D. V shed 8 bases and J shed 7 bases, with 9 bases lying between them. The CDR3 loop spans 11 amino acids. Germline V gene lookup returns CDR1 MNHEY and CDR2 SMNVEV (reference sequence). The CDR3 loop reads CASYSGNTIYF. The CDR3 coding sequence is TGTGCCAGCTACTCCGGGAACACCATATATTTT.

This clone has more than one count but fewer than ten. The chain recombines TRBV5-6 with TRBJ2-2; D gene ambiguous. The V gene's germline CDR1 is SGHDT and CDR2 YYEEEE. The CDR3 is made up of 14 amino acids. V lost 0 bases and J 2 bases, leaving 5 bases between the germline ends. This CDR3 reads CASSLGQNTGELFF. The CDR3 DNA sequence: TGTGCCAGCAGCTTGGGTCAAAACACCGGGGAGCTGTTTTTT. Drawing the rest from reference TRBV5-6 and TRBJ2-2, the complete variable domain is DAGVTQSPTHLIKTRGQQVTLRCSPKSGHDTVSWYQQALGQGPQFIFQYYEEEERQRGNFPDRFSGHQFPNYSSELNVNALLLGDSALYLCASSLGQNTGELFFGEGSRLTVL.

The V call is TRBV4-1, the J call TRBJ2-3; tentative D call: TRBD2 (6 bases). The V end lost 0 bases, the J end lost 0 bases, and 13 bases lay between the germline ends. The germline V gene has CDR1 MGHRA and CDR2 YSYEKL. The CDR3 consists of 17 residues. The CDR3 protein is CASSQEPSASSTDTQYF. The CDR3 bases are TGCGCCAGCAGCCAAGAGCCTAGCGCCTCTAGCACAGATACGCAGTATTTT.

This chain joins TRBV5-1 and TRBJ1-1; D is possibly TRBD1 (6 bases). CDR1 SGHRS and CDR2 YFSETQ come from the germline V gene. CDR3 size: 14 residues. Trimming pared 4 bases from V and 4 bases from J, leaving 14 bases between. Here the CDR3 reads CASSATGPITEAFF. In nucleotides, the CDR3 is TGCGCCAGCAGCGCAACAGGGCCGATCACTGAAGCTTTCTTT.

The chain links TRBV28 to TRBJ2-2; TRBD1 agrees at 8 bases. V trimming: 9 bases; J trimming: 6 bases; junction bases outside the gene matches: 6. The CDR3 is 13 residues long. Germline CDR1 reads MDHEN; CDR2 reads SYDVKM. The CDR3 region is CASRTGMSGELFF. The CDR3 DNA sequence: TGTGCCAGTAGGACAGGGATGTCCGGGGAGCTGTTTTTT.

The chain links TRBV19 to TRBJ2-6, with D perhaps TRBD1 (6 bases). V was cut by 11 bases and J by 0 bases, with 11 bases left in between. The CDR3 loop spans 14 amino acids. In germline, CDR1 is LNHDA, CDR2 SQIVND (reference sequence). CDR3 sequence reads: CALRDNSGANVLTF. CDR3 nucleotides: TGTGCCCTCCGGGACAACTCTGGGGCCAACGTCCTGACTTTC.

This clone was detected only once. V gene TRBV5-1 combines with J gene TRBJ2-1; 7 bases agree with TRBD2. Germline-derived CDR1 and CDR2 are SGHRS and YFSETQ. This CDR3 contains 14 residues. V lost 2 bases, J lost 6 bases, and 5 bases stayed unmatched. The CDR3 sequence: CASSLALASNEQFF. The CDR3 DNA follows: TGCGCCAGCAGCTTAGCACTAGCGAGCAATGAGCAGTTCTTC.

Only one count was recorded for this clone. The DNA of the CDR3 is TGTGCCAGCAGCTTTTCCAGGGGACGGCGCCGAAGGGATCAGCCCCAGCATTTT. This sequence encodes CASSFSRGRRRRDQPQHF. The V call is TRBV13, the J call TRBJ1-5; D is perhaps TRBD1 (6 bases). V was clipped by 3 bases and J by 5 bases, with 23 bases between them. The CDR3 loop spans 18 amino acids. CDR1 and CDR2 (germline): PRHDT, FYEKMQ (reference sequence).

This clone was detected only a few times. V gene TRBV6-5 combines with J gene TRBJ1-5; no firm D call. V was shortened by 6 bases and J by 5 bases, with 11 bases between the two germline ends. Germline V lookup: CDR1 MNHEY, CDR2 SVGAGI. This CDR3 is built from 13 residues. CDR3 protein: CASSPSQYQPQHF. For the CDR3, the DNA is TGTGCCAGCAGCCCTTCACAATATCAGCCCCAGCATTTT.